This T cell receptor beta chain was retrieved from a study of blood T cell repertoires in COVID-19. Study-level information: The cDNA or gDNA used as material had been derived from T cells, B-cell-depleted T cells, or PBMCs.

The CDR3 loop spans 13 amino acids. With 2 bases clipped from V and 7 bases from J, the junction kept 7 bases outside the gene matches. The V gene's germline CDR1 is GTSNPN and CDR2 SVGIG (reference sequence). Generated by immunoSEQ multiplex PCR, the TCRdb table keeps only in-frame clones and is missing some. The sample consists of 100,000 or so clones, around 84% of them appearing once. The chain employs TRBV30 and TRBJ1-1; 7 bases match TRBD1. The clonotype was recovered from a woman older than 75 with acute or convalescent COVID-19. The sequenced material came from peripheral blood. Written as DNA, the CDR3 is TGTGCCTGGAGTACGGGGACAGCCAGTGAAGCTTTCTTT. This sequence encodes CAWSTGTASEAFF.